Below, 8 T cell receptor beta chains from the same sample are listed, as sequenced in a study of cytomegalovirus exposure and HLA in healthy donors. Measured with immunoSEQ multiplex PCR; TCRdb has only the in-frame clones, and not every one. The table shows 150,000 to 200,000 clones, with about 82% occurring only once. What was sequenced was PBMCs. The receptors stem from a young woman in good health and CMV-seronegative.

Only one count was recorded for this clone. As DNA, the CDR3 is TGTGCCAGCAGTACAGGCTCCTACGAGCAGTACTTC. Protein sequence: CASSTGSYEQYF. This chain joins TRBV25-1 and TRBJ2-7; tentatively, D is TRBD1 (5 bases). The germline V and J ends were trimmed by 5 bases and 0 bases, with 5 bases remaining between them. CDR3 length: 12 amino acids. Per the germline V gene, CDR1 is MGHDK and CDR2 is SYGVNS.

The chain has TRBV7-7 and TRBJ2-5, with 11 nucleotides matching TRBD2. The CDR3 spans 15 residues. CDR1 is SSHAT and CDR2 is FNYEAQ in the germline V gene (reference sequence). Trimming took 5 bases from V and 2 from J; bases not matched to a gene: 4. For the CDR3, the DNA is TGTGCCAGCAGCCCGGGACTAGCGGCACAAGAGACCCAGTACTTC. As protein: CASSPGLAAQETQYF.

The chain uses TRBV29-1 and TRBJ2-7, with 9 bases lining up with TRBD2. J lost 0 bases, V lost 4 bases, and 10 bases had no gene match. Per germline, CDR1 SQVTM and CDR2 ANQGSEA. The CDR3 is 16 residues long. CDR3 residues: CSVGGPLAGVSYEQYF. DNA of the CDR3: TGCAGCGTTGGGGGGCCTTTAGCGGGAGTCTCCTACGAGCAGTACTTC.

This clone occurred once. V and J are TRBV19 and TRBJ1-1, with a possible D match to TRBD1 (5 bases). V shed 10 bases and J shed 5 bases, with 20 bases lying between them. CDR1 is LNHDA, CDR2 SQIVND, per germline (reference sequence). This CDR3 region has 14 residues. This chain's CDR3 is CATWGWGVRTEAFF. The CDR3 coding sequence is TGTGCCACTTGGGGATGGGGGGTCCGAACTGAAGCTTTCTTT. Combining the CDR3 with reference TRBV19 and TRBJ1-1 gives the whole variable domain DGGITQSPKYLFRKEGQNVTLSCEQNLNHDAMYWYRQDPGQGLRLIYYSQIVNDFQKGDIAEGYSVSREKKESFPLTVTSAQKNPTAFYLCATWGWGVRTEAFFGQGTRLTVV.

The chain has TRBV4-2 and TRBJ1-2; D may be TRBD1 (5 bases). This CDR3 has 11 residues. With 10 bases removed from V and 5 bases from J, the gap between germline ends came to 11 bases. Germline V lookup: CDR1 LGHNA, CDR2 YNFKEQ. The CDR3 coding sequence is TGTGCCACCGAGGGGAGGTATGGCTACACCTTC. Translated: CATEGRYGYTF.

This clone was detected a few times. V usage is TRBV4-1 and J usage is TRBJ2-7; possibly TRBD2 for D (5 bases). CDR3 length: 13 amino acids. V was clipped by 3 bases and J by 2 bases, with 8 bases between them. Germline loops: CDR1 MGHRA, CDR2 YSYEKL. The DNA of the CDR3 is TGCGCCAGCAGCCACTCGGAGGCCTACGAGCAGTACTTC. This encodes CASSHSEAYEQYF.

The sample holds one count of this clone. The rearrangement links TRBV6-5 to TRBJ2-1, with no clear D. The CDR3 contains 13 residues. V was clipped by 5 bases and J by 9 bases, with 14 bases between them. CDR1 is MNHEY, CDR2 SVGAGI, per germline. The CDR3 sequence is CASSAGGLGEQFF. The CDR3 nucleotides are TGTGCCAGCAGTGCCGGCGGTTTGGGTGAGCAGTTCTTC.

The rearrangement links TRBV6-4 to TRBJ2-7; possibly TRBD2 for D (6 bases). Trimming removed 6 bases at V and 3 bases at J, with 18 bases between. The CDR3 runs 15 residues. Per germline, CDR1 MRHNA and CDR2 SNTAGT. As DNA, the CDR3 is TGTGCCAGCAGCCGGGAAGGGACCGGGGGCTACGAGCAGTACTTC. Translation: CASSREGTGGYEQYF.